A selection of T cell receptor beta chains follows, all from one sample in a study of blood T cell repertoires in COVID-19. Generated by immunoSEQ multiplex PCR, the TCRdb table keeps only in-frame clones and is missing some. This table holds about 170,000 clones, 80% to 90% found once. Sequences were obtained from PBMCs or T cells enriched from blood (not recorded which). The receptor source for this set is a woman between 45 and 60 years old in a cohort exposed to, infected with or recovered from COVID-19 (not recorded which). CDR3s include the opening cysteine and the closing phenylalanine or tryptophan. D genes are given only for firm matches. Clone size appears in some rows only: once, few, many, or a class for an expanded clone.

D	V	size	J	DNA	CDR3
TRBD2	TRBV28	.	TRBJ2-3	TGTGCCAGCGGGGGGGTGACAGATACGCAGTATTTT	CASGGVTDTQYF
.	TRBV18	.	TRBJ1-1	TGTGCCAGCTCACCCTCTAGCCATGAAGCTTTCTTT	CASSPSSHEAFF
.	TRBV11-3	.	TRBJ1-4	TGTGCCAGCAGGGAAATTGGCGGTGAAAAACTGTTTTTT	CASREIGGEKLFF
.	TRBV7-3	.	TRBJ1-2	TGTGCCAGCAGCTTAGAGGGAGGGGGCTACACCTTC	CASSLEGGGYTF
TRBD2	TRBV4-1	.	TRBJ2-3	TGCGCCAGCAGCCAAACCGGGACTAGCGGATCCACAGATACGCAGTATTTT	CASSQTGTSGSTDTQYF
TRBD1	TRBV7-6	.	TRBJ2-7	TGTGCCAGCAGCTTGACAGGGGTCGAGCAGTACTTC	CASSLTGVEQYF
TRBD1	TRBV14	.	TRBJ2-7	TGTGCCAGCAGCCGGGACAGGGCAGCCTACGAGCAGTACTTC	CASSRDRAAYEQYF
TRBD1	TRBV29-1	.	TRBJ1-2	TGCAGCGTCTACCTGGGACAGGGGACGAAGGGCTACACCTTC	CSVYLGQGTKGYTF
.	TRBV18	.	TRBJ1-1	TGTGCCAGCTCACCACAGGGGAAGGGGAACACTGAAGCTTTCTTT	CASSPQGKGNTEAFF
.	TRBV3-1/TRBV3-2	.	TRBJ1-1	TGTGCCAGCAGCCCGATCGAGATCGGCACTGAAGCTTTCTTT	CASSPIEIGTEAFF
TRBD1	TRBV19	.	TRBJ1-1	TGTGCCAGTAAAGCCCGGGACAGAATGAACACTGAAGCTTTCTTT	CASKARDRMNTEAFF
.	TRBV14	.	TRBJ1-2	TGTGCCAGCAGCCTCATACAGGCAAACTATGGCTACACCTTC	CASSLIQANYGYTF
.	TRBV7-8	.	TRBJ1-1	TGTGCCAGCAGCTACGACAGGTACACTGAAGCTTTCTTT	CASSYDRYTEAFF
.	TRBV11-3	.	TRBJ2-1	TGTGCCAGCAGCTTAGATCTTACGGAGACCAATGAGCAGTTCTTC	CASSLDLTETNEQFF
.	TRBV6-1	.	TRBJ2-1	TGTGCCAGCAGTGCCGAATCGACGAAATGGAGGACCGGGTCCTACAATGAGCAGTTCTTC	CASSAESTKWRTGSYNEQFF
.	TRBV9	.	TRBJ1-1	TGTGCCAGCAGCGTAGCAGGGTTGAACACTGAAGCTTTCTTT	CASSVAGLNTEAFF
TRBD2	TRBV5-4	.	TRBJ2-3	TGTGCCAGCAGCCCAGCGGGGGGGAGCACAGATACGCAGTATTTT	CASSPAGGSTDTQYF
.	TRBV21-1	.	TRBJ1-5	TGTGCCAGCAGCCAGGGGGAGGATAGCAATCAGCCCCAGCATTTT	CASSQGEDSNQPQHF
TRBD2	TRBV18	.	TRBJ2-7	TGTGCCAGCTCACCAGGACTAGCGGGGGGCTACGAGCAGTACTTC	CASSPGLAGGYEQYF
.	TRBV7-2	.	TRBJ1-1	TGTGCCAGCAGCTCCCAGGGGAACACTGAAGCTTTCTTT	CASSSQGNTEAFF
TRBD1	TRBV2	.	TRBJ1-1	TGTGCCAGCATGGGGGGACAGGGCGGCACTGAAGCTTTCTTT	CASMGGQGGTEAFF
.	TRBV6-5	.	TRBJ2-2	TGTGCCAGCAGCCCAGTCGCCGGGGAGCTGTTTTTT	CASSPVAGELFF
TRBD2	TRBV5-1	.	TRBJ2-3	TGCGCCAGCAGCATAGCGGGGGGTCCGCGCACAGATACGCAGTATTTT	CASSIAGGPRTDTQYF
TRBD1	TRBV5-1	.	TRBJ2-1	TGCGCCAGCAGCTTCACCACCCTTGGGACAGGCAGGAGTGAGCAGTTCTTC	CASSFTTLGTGRSEQFF
TRBD1	TRBV29-1	once	TRBJ1-2	TGCAGCGTTGAAGTCCTACAGGGGGCTGGGGGCTACACCTTC	CSVEVLQGAGGYTF
TRBD1	TRBV30	.	TRBJ2-7	TGTGCCTGGGTGGACAGGGGCTACGAGCAGTACTTC	CAWVDRGYEQYF
TRBD1	TRBV11-2	.	TRBJ2-7	TGTGCCAGCAGCTTGGGACAGGGGTACGACGAGCAGTACTTC	CASSLGQGYDEQYF
.	TRBV11-3	.	TRBJ1-1	TGTGCCAGCAGCTTAGAGAGGGACACTGAAGCTTTCTTT	CASSLERDTEAFF
.	TRBV27	.	TRBJ2-5	TGTGCCAGCAGTTTTTCCAGGGGTGGGGAGACCCAGTACTTC	CASSFSRGGETQYF
TRBD2	TRBV6-5	.	TRBJ2-5	TGTGCCAGCAGTCGAGCGGGAGGCCCCCAAGAGACCCAGTACTTC	CASSRAGGPQETQYF
.	TRBV5-1	.	TRBJ2-1	TGCGCCAGCAGCTTGGTTGAAGGGGGCTCCTACAATGAGCAGTTCTTC	CASSLVEGGSYNEQFF
.	TRBV30	.	TRBJ2-7	TGTGCCTGGAACGGGGTCAGGGGCGGCGAGCAGTACTTC	CAWNGVRGGEQYF
TRBD1	TRBV10-1	.	TRBJ1-1	TGCGCCAGCAGGGGGACAGGGCTTACTGAAGCTTTCTTT	CASRGTGLTEAFF
.	TRBV5-8	.	TRBJ2-5	TGTGCCAGCAGCTTGGGTGGCGTAGGGGATTTAGTGGAGACCCAGTACTTC	CASSLGGVGDLVETQYF
TRBD2	TRBV27	once	TRBJ2-1	TGTGCCAGCAGTTTATCATGGGGGCTAGCGGGGTCCTACAATGAGCAGTTCTTC	CASSLSWGLAGSYNEQFF
TRBD2	TRBV4-2	.	TRBJ2-1	TGTGCCAGCAGCCACAATAGCGGGGGGGCATACAATGAGCAGTTCTTC	CASSHNSGGAYNEQFF
TRBD1	TRBV3-1/TRBV3-2	.	TRBJ2-7	TGTGCCAGCAGCCCCGGACTTTTCGGGACAGGATCCTACGAGCAGTACTTC	CASSPGLFGTGSYEQYF
.	TRBV6-5	.	TRBJ2-1	TGTGCCAGCAGTTACGGGGCGCAGCGATGGAATGAGCAGTTCTTC	CASSYGAQRWNEQFF
.	TRBV6-5	once	TRBJ1-1	TGTGCCAGCAGTAGACAAGGGGTCGCTGCCGCTTTCTTT	CASSRQGVAAAFF
TRBD2	TRBV7-2	.	TRBJ2-1	TGTGCCAGCAGCTTCACTCTAGCGGGCTATCAGGGCGGGGAGCAGTTCTTC	CASSFTLAGYQGGEQFF
TRBD1	TRBV7-2	.	TRBJ2-5	TGTGCCAGCAGCGTGGGACAGGGGGCTGGGGAGACCCAGTACTTC	CASSVGQGAGETQYF
.	TRBV28	.	TRBJ1-1	TGTGCCAGCAGCGAGACACAAAACGATGCTGAAGCTTTCTTT	CASSETQNDAEAFF
TRBD1	TRBV3-1/TRBV3-2	.	TRBJ1-1	TGTGCCAGCAGCGCAGGACAGGTGAACACTGAAGCTTTCTTT	CASSAGQVNTEAFF
.	TRBV29-1	.	TRBJ2-3	TGCAGCGTTGATACAGACACAGATACGCAGTATTTT	CSVDTDTDTQYF
.	TRBV7-3	.	TRBJ2-1	TGTGCCAGCAGCCCCCTCGGGATGGACAATGAGCAGTTCTTC	CASSPLGMDNEQFF
.	TRBV7-9	once	TRBJ1-2	TGTGCCAGCAGCTTGGCTCTAGCTAACTATGGCTACACCTTC	CASSLALANYGYTF
.	TRBV28	.	TRBJ1-2	TGTGCCAGCACTCCTTCCGGGGGTGCCAAGTATGGCTACACCTTC	CASTPSGGAKYGYTF
TRBD2	TRBV5-1	.	TRBJ2-3	TGCGCCAGCAGCTTGGAGGCGTCTAGCGGGGAAGATACGCAGTATTTT	CASSLEASSGEDTQYF
TRBD2	TRBV9	.	TRBJ2-7	TGTGCCAGCAGCCCAGGACTAGCGGGGAGATACTACGAGCAGTACTTC	CASSPGLAGRYYEQYF
TRBD1	TRBV7-6	.	TRBJ2-2	TGTGCCAGCAGCCAAGTGTTTGGGGGGACAGGAGTCCCCGGGGAGCTGTTTTTT	CASSQVFGGTGVPGELFF
TRBD2	TRBV13	.	TRBJ2-3	TGTGCCAGCAGCTTAGATGGTAGCGGGGCGACCACAGATACGCAGTATTTT	CASSLDGSGATTDTQYF
TRBD1	TRBV5-4	many	TRBJ2-6	TGTGCCAGCAGCCCCGGGACAGGGCTTATCTCTGGGGCCAACGTCCTGACTTTC	CASSPGTGLISGANVLTF
TRBD2	TRBV19	many	TRBJ2-7	TGTGCCAGTAGCCCGACTAGCGGTGCCTACGAGCAGTACTTC	CASSPTSGAYEQYF